These 24 T cell receptor beta chains share one sample of origin, sequenced in a study of Graves' ophthalmopathy and Graves' hyperthyroidism. TCR beta CDR3 amplification used RNA transcripts. Following a first-round RT-PCR that used HTBI primers, a second-round multiplex PCR was carried out. TCRdb reprocessed the multiplex PCR reads with MiXCR, giving one entry per CDR3 protein. Of about 340,000 distinct CDR3 sequences listed, about a sixth are singletons. Material for sequencing was peripheral blood. These receptors were collected from an adult man with Graves' ophthalmopathy.

This chain connects TRBV4-1 to TRBJ1-1, with 7 bases identical to TRBD1. The V and J ends lost 8 bases and 1 base, in that order; junction bases with no gene match: 10. Germline V gives CDR1 MGHRA, CDR2 YSYEKL. This CDR3 has 15 amino acids. CDR3 region: CASGTPGQRNTEAFF. As DNA, the CDR3 is TGCGCCAGCGGGACCCCGGGACAGAGGAACACTGAAGCTTTCTTT.

The table lists this clonotype with many counts. The chain links TRBV7-2 to TRBJ2-7; 7 bases fit TRBD2. Germline values: CDR1 SGHTA, CDR2 FQGNSA. This CDR3 comprises 15 residues. The J segment lost 4 bases and the V segment lost 3 bases, leaving 9 bases of the junction unmatched. CDR3 amino acids: CASSFAQSGIYEQYF. Written as DNA, the CDR3 is TGTGCCAGCAGCTTTGCCCAAAGCGGGATATACGAGCAGTACTTC.

This clonotype appeared many times. This CDR3 is CASSPNSGTTYEQYF. CDR3 coding DNA: TGTGCCAGCAGTCCAAATAGCGGAACCACCTACGAGCAGTACTTC. The chain is built from TRBV27 and TRBJ2-7, with a weak D call TRBD2 (6 bases). Per germline, CDR1 MNHEY and CDR2 SMNVEV (reference sequence). This CDR3 contains 15 residues. V shed 5 bases and J shed 2 bases, with 16 bases lying between them.

A remark on this clonotype: At one boundary the junction diverges from the germline segment, which might be a read error. This chain links TRBV6-1 with TRBJ1-6; maybe TRBD1 (5 bases). The CDR3 runs to 13 residues. Germline CDR1 reads MNHNS; CDR2 reads SASEGT. CDR3 region: CASSAGANSSLHF. DNA of the CDR3: TGTGCCAGCAGCGCCGGGGCGAATTCATCCCTCCACTTT.

This clonotype was detected many times. This chain connects TRBV6-5 to TRBJ2-3; 9 nucleotides match TRBD1. This CDR3 has 14 amino acids. Germline V gene lookup returns CDR1 MNHEY and CDR2 SVGAGI. Losses at the gene ends were 4 bases for V and 4 bases for J; bases not matched to a gene: 3. The CDR3 DNA reads as TGTGCCAGCAGTTCTAGACAGGGGGCAGATACGCAGTATTTT. This encodes CASSSRQGADTQYF.

The chain links TRBV12-5 to TRBJ2-7; 8 positions match TRBD2. Trimming cost V 5 bases and J 2 bases; bases outside gene matches: 2. Looked up from germline, CDR1 is LGHNT and CDR2 is FRNRAP. CDR3 length: 13 residues. CDR3 loop: CASGAGLAYEQYF. In nucleotides, the CDR3 is TGTGCTAGTGGTGCGGGACTAGCCTACGAGCAGTACTTC.

This clonotype came up many times. The V call is TRBV29-1, the J call TRBJ2-5; perhaps D is TRBD1 or TRBD2 (5 bases each). Germline V lookup: CDR1 SQVTM, CDR2 ANQGSEA. The CDR3 spans 13 residues. Trimming took off 2 bases at V and 4 bases at J, with 11 bases between the two ends. CDR3 sequence (DNA): TGCAGCGTTGAATGGGGGAGATCAGAGACCCAGTACTTC. This encodes CSVEWGRSETQYF.

This clonotype was detected many times. The chain recombines TRBV4-2 with TRBJ2-5, with D possibly matching TRBD2 (5 bases). Germline CDR1 and CDR2: LGHNA and YNFKEQ. Trimming shortened V by 3 bases and J by 0 bases, and 8 bases separated the two germline ends. The CDR3 spans 14 residues. CDR3 nucleotides: TGTGCCAGCAGCCATTTGGGAGACCAAGAGACCCAGTACTTC. This encodes CASSHLGDQETQYF.

This clonotype was seen a handful of times. The chain employs TRBV3-1 and TRBJ1-1; TRBD1 might be the D (6 bases). The germline V and J ends were trimmed by 4 bases and 1 base, with 16 bases remaining between them. The CDR3 has 16 amino acids. Germline V lookup: CDR1 LGHDT, CDR2 YNNKEL (reference sequence). The chain's CDR3 is CASSPGAGEWNTEAFF. For the CDR3, the DNA is TGTGCCAGCAGCCCCGGGGCAGGGGAATGGAACACTGAAGCTTTCTTT.

The CDR3 spells CASSLERLATTFF. The CDR3 bases are TGTGCCAGCAGTTTAGAGAGACTGGCGACAACTTTCTTT. The chain has TRBV12-3 or TRBV12-4 and TRBJ1-1; unclear D gene. The CDR3 runs 13 residues. The V end lost 1 base, the J end lost 12 bases, and 15 bases lay between the germline ends.

This clonotype was detected many times. V is TRBV5-1 and J is TRBJ2-5; a possible D gene is TRBD2 (6 bases). In germline, CDR1 is SGHRS, CDR2 YFSETQ. V gave up 4 bases and J gave up 4 bases, with 14 bases separating them. CDR3 length: 14 residues. CDR3 sequence reads: CASSKGLAGETQYF. CDR3 nucleotides: TGCGCCAGCAGCAAGGGACTCGCGGGAGAGACCCAGTACTTC.

There are many counts of this clonotype. The chain recombines TRBV30 with TRBJ2-5; D is undetermined. This CDR3 comprises 13 residues. The V end lost 1 base, the J end lost 1 base, and 7 bases lay between the germline ends. CDR1 and CDR2 (germline): GTSNPN, SVGIG (reference sequence). CDR3 in amino acids: CAWSGPGQETQYF. CDR3 sequence (DNA): TGTGCCTGGAGTGGTCCGGGCCAAGAGACCCAGTACTTC.

This clonotype was detected ten times or more. In DNA form, the CDR3 reads TGTGCCAGCAGTTACGGACAGAACTATGGCTACACCTTC. Translated: CASSYGQNYGYTF. The chain joins TRBV6-2 or TRBV6-3 to TRBJ1-2, with D possibly being TRBD1 (6 bases). V lost 2 bases to trimming and J lost 2 bases, with 6 bases between them. The CDR3 extends over 13 amino acids. Germline CDR1 reads MNHEY; CDR2 reads SVGEGT.

This clonotype was seen a handful of times. This chain uses TRBV28 with TRBJ1-5, with D possibly being TRBD1 (6 bases). This CDR3 is 16 amino acids long. The V end was cut by 6 bases, the J end by 4 bases, with 19 bases between. Per germline, CDR1 MDHEN and CDR2 SYDVKM. CDR3 nucleotides: TGTGCCAGCAGGACGTTCAGGGGCGGATGGAATCAGCCCCAGCATTTT. Translation: CASRTFRGGWNQPQHF.

The genes are TRBV7-2 and TRBJ2-7; D is possibly TRBD2 (6 bases). The V and J ends lost 6 bases and 5 bases respectively, with 14 bases between them. This CDR3 region has 13 residues. CDR1 is SGHTA and CDR2 is FQGNSA in the germline V gene. The CDR3 bases are TGTGCCAGCAGTGCACTAGCCGTGGACGAGCAGTACTTC. Its translation is CASSALAVDEQYF.

This clonotype was detected many times. DNA for the CDR3: TGTGCCAGCAGCCTTGCTTGGACGAACACTGAAGCTTTCTTT. Its protein product is CASSLAWTNTEAFF. The gene calls are TRBV12-3 or TRBV12-4 and TRBJ1-1; D gene uncertain. V was clipped by 6 bases and J by 1 base, with 12 bases between them. The CDR3 has 14 residues.

At least ten counts were recorded for this clonotype. The CDR3 reads CAWSAGQGITGELFF. The CDR3 DNA reads TGTGCCTGGAGCGCGGGACAGGGGATCACCGGGGAGCTGTTTTTT. The rearrangement joins TRBV30 to TRBJ2-2, with 10 bases matching TRBD1. The CDR3 length is 15 residues. The germline gives CDR1 GTSNPN, CDR2 SVGIG (reference sequence). After removal of 3 bases from V and 4 bases from J, the junction contained 5 bases not matched to a gene.

In its sample, this clonotype was seen many times. The V gene is TRBV12-3 or TRBV12-4, the J gene TRBJ1-1; D is ambiguous. With 3 bases removed from V and 0 bases from J, the gap between germline ends came to 5 bases. This CDR3 has 13 amino acids. The CDR3 bases are TGTGCCAGCAGTTTTTTGCTGAACACTGAAGCTTTCTTT. It translates to CASSFLLNTEAFF.

This clonotype was observed many times. This sequence joins TRBV6-5 and TRBJ2-4; 7 positions match TRBD1. Germline CDR1 and CDR2: MNHEY and SVGAGI. CDR3 length: 14 amino acids. Losses at the gene ends were 4 bases for V and 4 bases for J; bases not matched to a gene: 4. The CDR3 DNA sequence: TGTGCCAGCAGTTTAGACAGGGTTAAAAACATTCAGTACTTC. Amino acids: CASSLDRVKNIQYF.

Ten or more counts support this clonotype. The DNA for the CDR3 is TGCAGTGCTAGGAGGGACAGGGCTAATGGTGAAGCTTTCTTT. It encodes CSARRDRANGEAFF. The chain couples TRBV20-1 to TRBJ1-1; 9 bases map to TRBD1. CDR3 length: 14 amino acids. Germline values: CDR1 DFQATT, CDR2 SNEGSKA (reference sequence). V dropped 3 bases and J dropped 7; count of bases not matched to a gene: 9.

Many counts were recorded for this clonotype. The chain joins TRBV11-2 to TRBJ1-3; tentative D call: TRBD1 (5 bases). The CDR3 runs to 16 residues. Germline loops: CDR1 SGHAT, CDR2 FQNNGV. V gave up 0 bases and J gave up 2 bases, with 11 bases separating them. The CDR3 nucleotides read TGTGCCAGCAGCTTAGATTGGGGACTTACTGGAAACACCATATATTTT. Translated: CASSLDWGLTGNTIYF.

This clonotype was counted a few times. J is TRBJ2-2 and V is TRBV4-2; possible D gene TRBD1, 6 bases. The V and J ends lost 3 bases and 2 bases respectively, with 13 bases between them. This CDR3 has 16 amino acids. CDR1 is LGHNA and CDR2 is YNFKEQ in the germline V gene. CDR3 region: CASSHYEGGNTGELFF. In DNA form, the CDR3 reads TGTGCCAGCAGCCACTATGAAGGGGGAAACACCGGGGAGCTGTTTTTT.

Many counts were recorded for this clonotype. The V gene is TRBV27, the J gene TRBJ2-5, with 7 bases aligning to TRBD2. With 1 base clipped from V and 4 bases from J, the junction kept 3 bases outside the gene matches. This CDR3 region has 14 residues. The germline V gene encodes CDR1 MNHEY and CDR2 SMNVEV (reference sequence). The CDR3 protein is CASSLLGGGETQYF. As DNA, the CDR3 is TGTGCCAGCAGTTTATTGGGCGGGGGAGAGACCCAGTACTTC.

This clonotype was seen only a few times. A much larger clone differs by one base, so this may be a read error. V gene TRBV30 combines with J gene TRBJ2-6; D call uncertain. Germline assignment: CDR1 GTSNPN and CDR2 SVGIG (reference sequence). Trimming took off 4 bases at V and 0 bases at J, with 13 bases between the two ends. This CDR3 spans 16 amino acids. CDR3 nucleotides: TGTGCCTGGATCAGCGCCCTAAGCTCTGGGGCCAACGTCCTGACTTTC. Translating it yields CAWISALSSGANVLTF.